This TCR beta chain was retrieved from a study of blood T cell repertoires in COVID-19. As for the study in general: Collection of acute and convalescent COVID-19 samples took place in the United States, Italy and Spain. Sample material is recorded as cDNA or gDNA derived from T cells, B-cell-depleted T cells, or PBMCs.

In the authors' methods: How many nucleated cells were present was estimated from reference gene primer amplification. Method: immunoSEQ multiplex PCR; TCRdb's copy keeps in-frame clones and lacks some. Clonal size and the V and J genes are those of that table, whereas D and trimming came from the DNA. Of approximately 52,000 clones listed, about nine tenths were seen once; the top ten hold under 7.5%. Germline assignment: CDR1 SGHDT and CDR2 YYEEEE. The V segment lost 4 bases and the J segment 6 bases; nucleotides outside the gene matches: 9. The CDR3 totals 17 residues. The sample comprised peripheral blood. The chain employs TRBV5-6 and TRBJ1-6, with 11 bases that match TRBD1. This receptor was obtained from a man in his forties or fifties with active COVID-19. The CDR3 region has the DNA TGTGCCAGCAGCAGAGACCGGGACAGGGGGTTTAATTCACCCCTCCACTTT. Protein: CASSRDRDRGFNSPLHF.